Included here is one T cell receptor beta chain sequence, with context. The antigen is not known. Sequencing libraries made from TCR beta cDNA carried unique molecular identifiers. TCRdb reprocessed the PCR reads with MiXCR, giving one entry per CDR3 protein. The table includes roughly 700,000 distinct CDR3 sequences, around 27% detected once. Germline V gene lookup returns CDR1 DFQATT and CDR2 SNEGSKA (reference sequence). This CDR3 is built from 16 residues. After removal of 6 bases from V and 3 bases from J, the junction contained 10 bases not matched to a gene. This entry comes from a study of post-analysis software for immune sequencing data. General study results and limits: TRBV5-6, TRBV5-1 and TRBV20-1 belonged to a set of about 5 TRBV segments that were more frequent in patients than controls. Significantly lower normalized Chao1 diversity was found in patients with multiple sclerosis relative to controls. Samples sharing a preparation batch grouped tightly together when assessed by F measure.

This TCR derives from a girl aged 10 to 17 with multiple sclerosis. The chain combines TRBV20-1 with TRBJ1-5, with 11 bases lining up with TRBD1. The sample consisted of blood. DNA of the CDR3: TGCAGTGCCATCCCTGGACAGGGGGCTGACAATCAGCCCCAGCATTTT. Encoded protein: CSAIPGQGADNQPQHF.